These 2 T cell receptor beta chains came from one sample sequenced in a study of T cells in Graves' hyperthyroidism and ophthalmopathy. RNA transcripts served as the template for amplifying TCR beta CDR3 regions. An initial round of RT-PCR targeting the TCR CDR3 relied on the HTBI primer set. TCRdb re-analysed the multiplex PCR reads in MiXCR, keeping a single row per CDR3 protein. Here the sample spans roughly 740,000 distinct CDR3 sequences, 16% being singletons. The sample was blood. Every receptor here comes from a young man with Graves' hyperthyroidism.

This clonotype showed up many times. The chain employs TRBV20-1 and TRBJ2-5; possibly TRBD1 or TRBD2 for D (5 bases each). The germline V gene encodes CDR1 DFQATT and CDR2 SNEGSKA (reference sequence). V shed 0 bases and J shed 3 bases, with 8 bases lying between them. The CDR3 covers 13 residues. CDR3 residues: CSARDVGEETQYF. The CDR3 DNA reads as TGCAGTGCTAGAGATGTGGGGGAAGAGACCCAGTACTTC.

This rearrangement joins TRBV20-1 to TRBJ1-1, with 7 bases lining up with TRBD1. The CDR3 runs to 12 residues. Germline values: CDR1 DFQATT, CDR2 SNEGSKA (reference sequence). Unmatched junction bases numbered 9, after V lost 6 bases and J lost 8 bases. CDR3 amino acids: CSARPGGPEAFF. The CDR3 DNA reads as TGCAGTGCGCGTCCAGGGGGGCCGGAAGCTTTCTTT.